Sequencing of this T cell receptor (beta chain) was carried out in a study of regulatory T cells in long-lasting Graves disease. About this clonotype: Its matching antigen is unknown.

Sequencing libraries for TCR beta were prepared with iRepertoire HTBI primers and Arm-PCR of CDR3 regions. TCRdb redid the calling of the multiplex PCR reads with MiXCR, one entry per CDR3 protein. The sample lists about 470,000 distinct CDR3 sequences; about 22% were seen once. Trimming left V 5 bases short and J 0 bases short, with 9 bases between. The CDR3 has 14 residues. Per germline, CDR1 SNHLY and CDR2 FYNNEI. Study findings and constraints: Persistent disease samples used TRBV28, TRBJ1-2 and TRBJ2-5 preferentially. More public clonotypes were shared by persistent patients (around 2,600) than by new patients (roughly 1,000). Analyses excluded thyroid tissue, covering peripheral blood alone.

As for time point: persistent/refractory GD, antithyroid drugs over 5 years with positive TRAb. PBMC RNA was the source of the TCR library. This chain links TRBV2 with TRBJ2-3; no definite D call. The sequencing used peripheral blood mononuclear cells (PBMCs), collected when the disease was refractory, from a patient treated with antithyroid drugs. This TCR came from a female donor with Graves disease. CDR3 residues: CASSLRSSTDTQYF. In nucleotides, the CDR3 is TGTGCCAGCAGTCTCCGGTCAAGCACAGATACGCAGTATTTT.